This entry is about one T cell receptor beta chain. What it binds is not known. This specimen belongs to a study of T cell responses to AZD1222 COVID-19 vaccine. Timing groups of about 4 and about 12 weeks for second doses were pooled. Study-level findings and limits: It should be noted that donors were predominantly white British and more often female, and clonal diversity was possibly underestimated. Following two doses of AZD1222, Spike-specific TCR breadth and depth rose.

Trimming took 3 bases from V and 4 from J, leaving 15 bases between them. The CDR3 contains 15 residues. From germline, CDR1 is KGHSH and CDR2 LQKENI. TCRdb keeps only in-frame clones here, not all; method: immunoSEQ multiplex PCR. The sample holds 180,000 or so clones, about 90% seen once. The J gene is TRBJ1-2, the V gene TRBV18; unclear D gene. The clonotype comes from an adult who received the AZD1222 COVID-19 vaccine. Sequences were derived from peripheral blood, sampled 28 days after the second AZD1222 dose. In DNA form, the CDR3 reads TGTGCCAGCTCACCGCAAAGCGGTCTGGTCTATGGCTACACCTTC. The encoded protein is CASSPQSGLVYGYTF.